This T cell receptor (beta chain) appears in the sequencing data of a study of lymphopenia after photon versus proton radiotherapy. Whole-study results and caveats: Relative stability marked proton patients; photon patients lost diversity and naive cells. Authors raise, but do not show, better survival with proton therapy. Oligoclonal CD8+ Temra expansion after nadir drove photon patients' diversity drop.

The data were produced by immunoSEQ multiplex PCR, yet TCRdb's version contains in-frame clones alone and is incomplete. The sample yields more than 70,000 clones, around 88% seen once. CDR3 length equals 14 residues. Germline assignment: CDR1 GTSNPN and CDR2 SVGIG (reference sequence). With V trimmed by 4 bases and J by 6 bases, 8 bases remained unmatched. This clone was recorded once. What it binds is unknown. Sequences were derived from peripheral blood, sampled from a patient treated with proton-based radiotherapy. The sequence derives from a man between 60 and 70 years old with pancreatic cancer. V usage is TRBV30 and J usage is TRBJ2-2, with 7 bases matching TRBD1. The CDR3 DNA sequence: TGTGCCTGGAACCTGGGACAGACTCCCGGGGAGCTGTTTTTT. As protein: CAWNLGQTPGELFF. The full variable domain, its missing parts supplied by reference TRBV30 and TRBJ2-2, is SQTIHQWPATLVQPVGSPLSLECTVEGTSNPNLYWYRQAAGRGLQLLFYSVGIGQISSEVPQNLSASRPQDRQFILSSKKLLLSDSGFYLCAWNLGQTPGELFFGEGSRLTVL.